These T cell receptor beta chains were read from a single sample in a study of cytomegalovirus exposure and HLA in healthy donors. Sequencing was performed with immunoSEQ multiplex PCR; in TCRdb, only in-frame clones are kept and a portion is missing. The table has 150,000 to 200,000 clones, roughly three quarters seen once. Sequenced material: PBMCs. These receptor sequences come from a middle-aged man in good health and CMV-seropositive. CDR3s include the opening cysteine and the closing phenylalanine or tryptophan. A D gene is named only where the DNA matches it firmly. Size is stated for part of the rows, as once, few or many counts, or as a class when the clone is expanded.

>TRBJ2-6|-|TRBV27|-
CASSFGQISGANVLTF
TGTGCCAGCAGTTTCGGACAGATCTCTGGGGCCAACGTCCTGACTTTC
>TRBJ1-2|-|TRBV5-8|-
CASSLYLGAGYGYTF
TGTGCCAGCAGCTTGTACCTGGGGGCAGGCTATGGCTACACCTTC
>TRBJ2-7|-|TRBV5-4|-
CASSLGRGHSYEQYF
TGTGCCAGCAGCTTGGGACGGGGACACTCCTACGAGCAGTACTTC
>TRBJ2-5|once|TRBV7-7|-
CASSADSPPETQYF
TGTGCTAGCAGCGCTGACTCTCCCCCCGAGACCCAGTACTTC
>TRBJ2-7|-|TRBV7-6|-
CASSLEVGGEQYF
TGTGCCAGCAGCTTAGAAGTTGGCGGAGAGCAGTACTTC
>TRBJ2-7|-|TRBV7-2|TRBD1
CASSLSGQGSYEQYF
TGTGCCAGCAGCTTATCGGGACAGGGGTCCTACGAGCAGTACTTC
>TRBJ2-7|-|TRBV6-5|TRBD1
CASRPGQGAYEQYF
TGTGCCAGCAGACCGGGACAGGGGGCCTACGAGCAGTACTTC
>TRBJ2-2|-|TRBV5-4|TRBD1
CASSRDRGREGTGELFF
TGTGCCAGCAGCAGGGACAGGGGGCGCGAGGGAACCGGGGAGCTGTTTTTT
>TRBJ2-1|once|TRBV4-3|TRBD2
CASSQDRAGGLNEQFF
TGCGCCAGCAGCCAAGATCGAGCGGGGGGCCTCAATGAGCAGTTCTTC
>TRBJ1-5|-|TRBV30|TRBD1
CAWSDRGNQPQHF
TGTGCCTGGAGCGACAGGGGAAATCAGCCCCAGCATTTT
>TRBJ1-6|few|TRBV16|TRBD1
CASSQSSLGRGNSPLHF
TGTGCCAGCAGCCAATCCTCTCTCGGCAGGGGGAATTCACCCCTCCACTTT
>TRBJ1-1|-|TRBV7-2|TRBD1
CASSFRTGVTEAFF
TGTGCCAGCAGCTTCAGGACAGGGGTCACTGAAGCTTTCTTT
>TRBJ1-5|-|TRBV9|TRBD1
CASSAHRGGQPQHF
TGTGCCAGCAGCGCCCACAGGGGCGGTCAGCCCCAGCATTTT
>TRBJ1-2|-|TRBV4-3|-
CASSQDLRGAEGYTF
TGCGCCAGCAGCCAAGATTTACGGGGGGCTGAGGGCTACACCTTC
>TRBJ2-1|-|TRBV5-1|TRBD1
CASSPPRTGGLDEQFF
TGCGCCAGCAGCCCCCCCCGGACAGGGGGCCTCGATGAGCAGTTCTTC
>TRBJ2-7|-|TRBV5-6|TRBD1
CASSLQGASYEQYF
TGTGCCAGCAGCTTGCAGGGGGCCTCCTACGAGCAGTACTTC
>TRBJ1-6|-|TRBV6-1|-
CASSERGGYSPLHF
TGTGCCAGCAGTGAAAGGGGAGGGTATTCACCCCTCCACTTT
>TRBJ2-5|few|TRBV6-5|-
CATSEGETQYF
TGTGCCACCTCTGAGGGCGAGACCCAGTACTTC
>TRBJ2-7|-|TRBV2|-
CASSEQGYEQYF
TGTGCCAGCAGTGAACAGGGCTACGAGCAGTACTTC
>TRBJ2-1|-|TRBV7-2|-
CASSLLGGGGGTSEQFF
TGTGCCAGCAGCTTATTAGGCGGCGGGGGCGGAACAAGTGAGCAGTTCTTC
>TRBJ1-2|-|TRBV4-1|-
CASSQGQAMRGYTF
TGCGCCAGCAGCCAAGGACAGGCGATGAGGGGCTACACCTTC
>TRBJ2-5|once|TRBV9|-
CASGGRKQETQYF
TGTGCCAGCGGAGGACGTAAGCAAGAGACCCAGTACTTC
>TRBJ1-2|-|TRBV6-5|-
CASSYSGYYGYTF
TGTGCCAGCAGTTACTCCGGGTACTATGGCTACACCTTC
>TRBJ2-1|-|TRBV11-2|TRBD1
CASSSPRGQSYNEQFF
TGTGCCAGCAGCTCCCCGAGGGGGCAGTCCTACAATGAGCAGTTCTTC
>TRBJ2-5|-|TRBV20-1|-
CSAQAGETQYF
TGCAGTGCCCAGGCTGGGGAGACCCAGTACTTC
>TRBJ1-2|once|TRBV15|-
CATSEEIEEAYNYGYTF
TGTGCCACCAGCGAAGAGATAGAAGAAGCATATAACTATGGCTACACCTTC
>TRBJ2-1|-|TRBV4-3|TRBD2
CASSRSGSSYNEQFF
TGCGCCAGCAGTCGAAGCGGGAGCTCCTACAATGAGCAGTTCTTC
>TRBJ1-5|-|TRBV18|-
CASSPLSLQGYSNQPQHF
TGTGCCAGCTCACCCCTTAGTCTGCAGGGTTATAGCAATCAGCCCCAGCATTTT
>TRBJ2-1|-|TRBV6-6|-
CASRLRDIYNEQFF
TGTGCCAGCAGACTCCGGGACATTTACAATGAGCAGTTCTTC
>TRBJ2-1|-|TRBV9|TRBD1
CASSVVTGEGGEQFF
TGTGCCAGCAGCGTAGTCACAGGGGAAGGGGGTGAGCAGTTCTTC
>TRBJ2-5|-|TRBV7-2|-
CASSLGGREQETQYF
TGTGCCAGCAGCTTAGGGGGGCGAGAGCAAGAGACCCAGTACTTC
>TRBJ2-5|-|TRBV7-3|TRBD2
CASSLGFGGGTQETQYF
TGTGCCAGCAGCTTAGGATTCGGCGGGGGGACCCAAGAGACCCAGTACTTC
>TRBJ1-1|-|TRBV29-1|-
CSVERQANTEAFF
TGCAGCGTTGAGAGACAGGCGAACACTGAAGCTTTCTTT
>TRBJ1-2|-|TRBV20-1|-
CSARGQDGYTF
TGCAGTGCTAGAGGACAGGATGGCTACACCTTC
>TRBJ1-3|-|TRBV27|TRBD1
CASSFTYRGTGPGNTIYF
TGTGCCAGCAGTTTTACCTACCGGGGGACAGGGCCTGGAAACACCATATATTTT
>TRBJ1-1|-|TRBV2|-
CASFRSGETEAFF
TGTGCCAGTTTTAGGTCGGGAGAAACTGAAGCTTTCTTT
>TRBJ1-6|-|TRBV7-8|TRBD1
CASSLDGQGGSPLHF
TGTGCCAGCAGCTTAGACGGACAGGGGGGTTCACCCCTCCACTTT
>TRBJ2-1|-|TRBV5-1|-
CASSLGGDRRSVYNEQFF
TGCGCCAGCAGCTTGGGGGGAGACCGCCGGTCGGTTTACAATGAGCAGTTCTTC
>TRBJ1-6|-|TRBV19|-
CASSIGWSPNSPLHF
TGTGCCAGTAGTATAGGGTGGAGCCCAAATTCACCCCTCCACTTT
>TRBJ2-7|-|TRBV19|-
CACTSGVGYEQYF
TGTGCTTGTACGTCGGGGGTCGGGTACGAGCAGTACTTC
>TRBJ1-1|once|TRBV29-1|-
CSVGGGNTEAFF
TGCAGCGTCGGGGGGGGTAACACTGAAGCTTTCTTT
>TRBJ1-6|-|TRBV5-6|-
CASSLMGSLATLHF
TGTGCCAGCAGCTTGATGGGCAGCCTTGCGACCCTCCACTTT
>TRBJ2-3|-|TRBV9|TRBD2
CASSAPGLEHPQYF
TGTGCCAGCAGCGCGCCGGGACTAGAGCACCCGCAGTATTTT
>TRBJ2-7|-|TRBV5-4|TRBD1
CASSPNDRDEQYF
TGTGCCAGCAGCCCTAATGACAGGGACGAGCAGTACTTC
>TRBJ1-2|once|TRBV29-1|-
CSVGGGGNANYGYTF
TGCAGCGTCGGGGGTGGGGGGAACGCTAACTATGGCTACACCTTC
>TRBJ2-3|-|TRBV10-3|TRBD2
CAGRLAATDTQYF
TGTGCCGGACGACTAGCGGCCACAGATACGCAGTATTTT
>TRBJ2-3|-|TRBV5-5|TRBD2
CASSFTSGVSYSTDTQYF
TGTGCCAGCAGCTTTACTAGCGGGGTGTCATATTCCACAGATACGCAGTATTTT
>TRBJ2-5|-|TRBV6-6|-
CASRPPGTKETQYF
TGTGCCAGCAGGCCCCCGGGAACTAAAGAGACCCAGTACTTC
>TRBJ1-2|-|TRBV4-1|TRBD1
CASSPGDRVTCGYTF
TGCGCCAGCAGCCCTGGGGACAGGGTCACGTGTGGCTACACCTTC
>TRBJ2-1|once|TRBV7-3|-
CASSLGRGSDEQFF
TGTGCCAGCAGCTTAGGAAGGGGGTCCGATGAGCAGTTCTTC
>TRBJ2-1|-|TRBV9|TRBD1
CASSTDREGNEQFF
TGTGCCAGCAGCACTGACAGGGAAGGCAATGAGCAGTTCTTC
>TRBJ1-3|-|TRBV5-4|-
CASSLDGVPSGNTIYF
TGTGCCAGCAGCTTGGACGGGGTTCCCTCTGGAAACACCATATATTTT
>TRBJ1-3|once|TRBV5-6|-
CASSLVVNSGNTIYF
TGTGCCAGCAGCTTGGTAGTTAACTCTGGAAACACCATATATTTT
>TRBJ2-7|-|TRBV7-9|TRBD1
CASSLTGGGYEQYF
TGTGCCAGCAGCTTGACAGGGGGCGGCTACGAGCAGTACTTC
>TRBJ2-7|-|TRBV10-3|TRBD1
CAISAIDGTGGYEQYF
TGTGCCATCAGTGCAATAGACGGGACAGGAGGGTACGAGCAGTACTTC
>TRBJ2-1|once|TRBV7-7|-
CASSSWTGNEQFF
TGTGCTAGCAGCTCATGGACGGGGAATGAGCAGTTCTTC
>TRBJ2-7|-|TRBV4-3|-
CASSQDPTYEQYF
TGCGCCAGCAGCCAAGACCCAACCTACGAGCAGTACTTC